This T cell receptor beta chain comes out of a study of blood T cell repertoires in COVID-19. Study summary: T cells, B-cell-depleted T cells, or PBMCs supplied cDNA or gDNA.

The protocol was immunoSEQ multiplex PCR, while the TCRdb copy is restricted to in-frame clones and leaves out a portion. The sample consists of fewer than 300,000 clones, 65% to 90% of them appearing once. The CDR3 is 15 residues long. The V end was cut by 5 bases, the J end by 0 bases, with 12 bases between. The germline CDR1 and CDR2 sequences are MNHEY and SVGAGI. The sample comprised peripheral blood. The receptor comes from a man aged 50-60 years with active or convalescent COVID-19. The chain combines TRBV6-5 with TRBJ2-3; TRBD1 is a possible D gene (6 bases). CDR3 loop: CASSRTALSTDTQYF. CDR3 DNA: TGTGCCAGCAGTCGGACAGCCTTAAGCACAGATACGCAGTATTTT.